This entry features one T cell receptor (beta chain) sequence. The antigen is unknown. These data originate in a study of T cell responses to AZD1222 COVID-19 vaccine. Broader study findings: Among AZD1222 vaccinees, only six or seven were seropositive at baseline. Unmutated variant regions are reportedly targeted by nearly half of spike-specific TCRs.

V was trimmed by 10 bases and J by 3 bases, leaving 15 bases between them. CDR3 length: 13 residues. Germline loops: CDR1 SEHNR, CDR2 FQNEAQ (reference sequence). Clones were sequenced by immunoSEQ multiplex PCR, and TCRdb holds only the in-frame ones, with some missing. The sample yields some 150,000 clones, roughly nine tenths seen once. This sample comprised peripheral blood, obtained after recovery from COVID-19. This sequence joins TRBV7-9 and TRBJ1-1, with D unresolved. This TCR was recovered from an adult who had recovered from COVID-19. CDR3 amino acids: CATVPEKHTEAFF. The CDR3 region has the DNA TGTGCCACGGTACCGGAAAAGCACACTGAAGCTTTCTTT.